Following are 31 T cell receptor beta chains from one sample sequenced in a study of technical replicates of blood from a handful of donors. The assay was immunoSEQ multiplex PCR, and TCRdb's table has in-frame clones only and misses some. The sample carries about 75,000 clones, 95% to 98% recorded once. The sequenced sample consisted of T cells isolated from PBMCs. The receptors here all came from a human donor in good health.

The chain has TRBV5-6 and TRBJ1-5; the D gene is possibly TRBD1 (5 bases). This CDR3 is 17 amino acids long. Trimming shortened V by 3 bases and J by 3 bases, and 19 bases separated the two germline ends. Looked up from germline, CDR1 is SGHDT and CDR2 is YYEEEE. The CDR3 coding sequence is TGTGCCAGCAGCTCGGGGGAAGGGACGGTACTCAATCAGCCCCAGCATTTT. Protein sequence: CASSSGEGTVLNQPQHF.

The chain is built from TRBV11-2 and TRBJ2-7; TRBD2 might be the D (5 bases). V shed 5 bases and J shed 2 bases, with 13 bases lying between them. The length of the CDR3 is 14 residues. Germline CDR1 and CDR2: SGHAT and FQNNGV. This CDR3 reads CASSPSTGTYEQYF. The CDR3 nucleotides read TGTGCCAGCAGCCCTTCAACCGGGACCTACGAGCAGTACTTC.

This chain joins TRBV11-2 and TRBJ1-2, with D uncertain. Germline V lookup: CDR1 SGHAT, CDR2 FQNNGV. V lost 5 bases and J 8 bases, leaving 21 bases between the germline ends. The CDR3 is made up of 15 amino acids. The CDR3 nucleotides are TGTGCCAGCAGCCATCAGGCGGGATCTCCTCGGGGCTACACCTTC. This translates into CASSHQAGSPRGYTF.

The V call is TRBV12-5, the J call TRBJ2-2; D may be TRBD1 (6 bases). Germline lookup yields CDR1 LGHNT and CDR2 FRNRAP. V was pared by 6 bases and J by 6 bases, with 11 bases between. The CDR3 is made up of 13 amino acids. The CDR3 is CASGLGGSGELFF. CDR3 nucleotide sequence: TGTGCTAGTGGACTAGGGGGTTCCGGGGAGCTGTTTTTT. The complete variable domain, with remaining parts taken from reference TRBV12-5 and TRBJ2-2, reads DARVTQTPRHKVTEMGQEVTMRCQPILGHNTVFWYRQTMMQGLELLAYFRNRAPLDDSGMPKDRFSAEMPDATLATLKIQPSEPRDSAVYFCASGLGGSGELFFGEGSRLTVL.

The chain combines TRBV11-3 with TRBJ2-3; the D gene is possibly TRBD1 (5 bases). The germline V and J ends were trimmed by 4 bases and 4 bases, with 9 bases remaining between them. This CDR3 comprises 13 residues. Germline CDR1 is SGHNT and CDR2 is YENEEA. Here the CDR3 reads CASSSDISDTQYF. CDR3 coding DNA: TGTGCCAGCAGCTCGGACATTTCAGATACGCAGTATTTT.

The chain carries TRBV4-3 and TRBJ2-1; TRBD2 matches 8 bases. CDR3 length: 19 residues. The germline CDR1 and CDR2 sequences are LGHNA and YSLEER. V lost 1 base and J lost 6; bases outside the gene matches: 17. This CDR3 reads CASSQVWGTERESLNEQFF. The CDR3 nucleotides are TGCGCCAGCAGCCAAGTGTGGGGGACCGAGCGGGAGTCCCTCAATGAGCAGTTCTTC.

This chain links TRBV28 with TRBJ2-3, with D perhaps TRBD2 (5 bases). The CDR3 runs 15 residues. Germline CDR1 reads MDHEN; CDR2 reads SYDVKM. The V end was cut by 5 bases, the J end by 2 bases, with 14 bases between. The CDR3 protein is CASSPSPGSTDTQYF. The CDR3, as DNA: TGTGCCAGCAGTCCTAGTCCGGGATCCACAGATACGCAGTATTTT.

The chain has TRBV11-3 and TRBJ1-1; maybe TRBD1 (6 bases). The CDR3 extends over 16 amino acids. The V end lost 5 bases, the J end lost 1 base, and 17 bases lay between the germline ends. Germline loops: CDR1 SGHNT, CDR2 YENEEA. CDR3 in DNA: TGTGCCAGCAGCGCCGCCCCGCGGGGGGCGAACACTGAAGCTTTCTTT. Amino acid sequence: CASSAAPRGANTEAFF.

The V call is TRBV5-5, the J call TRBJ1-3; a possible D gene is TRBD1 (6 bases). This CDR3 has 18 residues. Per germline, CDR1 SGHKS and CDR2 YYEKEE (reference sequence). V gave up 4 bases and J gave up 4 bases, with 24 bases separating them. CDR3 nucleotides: TGTGCCAGCAGCCCCTTGGTCGGCAGGGGAGTAAAAGGAAACACCATATATTTT. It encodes CASSPLVGRGVKGNTIYF.

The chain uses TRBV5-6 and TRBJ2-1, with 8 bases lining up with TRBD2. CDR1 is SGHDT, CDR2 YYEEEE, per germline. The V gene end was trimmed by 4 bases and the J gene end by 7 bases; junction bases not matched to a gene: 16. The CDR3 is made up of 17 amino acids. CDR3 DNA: TGTGCCAGCAGCATTCGTCCGGGACTAGTGGGGATTAATGAGCAGTTCTTC. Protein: CASSIRPGLVGINEQFF.

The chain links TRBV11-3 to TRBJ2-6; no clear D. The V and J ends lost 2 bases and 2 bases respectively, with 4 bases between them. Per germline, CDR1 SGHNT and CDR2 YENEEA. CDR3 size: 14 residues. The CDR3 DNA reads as TGTGCCAGCAGCTTACCTACTGGGGCCAACGTCCTGACTTTC. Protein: CASSLPTGANVLTF. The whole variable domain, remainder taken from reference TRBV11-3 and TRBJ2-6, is EAGVVQSPRYKIIEKKQPVAFWCNPISGHNTLYWYLQNLGQGPELLIRYENEEAVDDSQLPKDRFSAERLKGVDSTLKIQPAELGDSAVYLCASSLPTGANVLTFGAGSRLTVL.

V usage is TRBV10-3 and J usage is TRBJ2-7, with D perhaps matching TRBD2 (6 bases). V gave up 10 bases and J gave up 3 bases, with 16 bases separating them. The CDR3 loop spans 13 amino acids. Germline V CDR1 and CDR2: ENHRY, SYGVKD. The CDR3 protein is CATTRDSNYEQYF. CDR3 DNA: TGTGCCACCACCAGGGACTCCAACTACGAGCAGTACTTC.

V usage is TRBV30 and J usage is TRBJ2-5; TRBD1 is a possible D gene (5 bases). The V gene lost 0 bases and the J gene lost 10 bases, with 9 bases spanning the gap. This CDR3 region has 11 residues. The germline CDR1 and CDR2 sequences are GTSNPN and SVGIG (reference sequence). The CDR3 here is CAWSVQDNQYF. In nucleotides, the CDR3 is TGTGCCTGGAGTGTACAGGACAACCAGTACTTC.

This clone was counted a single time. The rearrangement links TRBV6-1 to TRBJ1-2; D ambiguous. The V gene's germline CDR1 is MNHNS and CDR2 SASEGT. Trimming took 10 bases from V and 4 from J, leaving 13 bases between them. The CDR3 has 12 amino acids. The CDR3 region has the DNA TGTGCCATTAAACCGGGAGCCTATGGCTACACCTTC. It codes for CAIKPGAYGYTF.

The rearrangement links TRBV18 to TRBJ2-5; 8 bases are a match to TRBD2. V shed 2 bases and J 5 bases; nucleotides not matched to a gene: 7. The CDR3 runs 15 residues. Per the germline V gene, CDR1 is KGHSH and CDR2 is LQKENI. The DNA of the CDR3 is TGTGCCAGCTCACCAGAAGCGGGAGCGGAGGAGACCCAGTACTTC. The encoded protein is CASSPEAGAEETQYF.

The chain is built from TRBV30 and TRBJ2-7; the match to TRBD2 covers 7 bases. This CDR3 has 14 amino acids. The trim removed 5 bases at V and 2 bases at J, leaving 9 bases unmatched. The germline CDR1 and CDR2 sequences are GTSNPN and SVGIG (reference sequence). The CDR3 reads CAWAPGGGPYEQYF. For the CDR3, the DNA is TGTGCCTGGGCTCCTGGGGGGGGTCCCTACGAGCAGTACTTC.

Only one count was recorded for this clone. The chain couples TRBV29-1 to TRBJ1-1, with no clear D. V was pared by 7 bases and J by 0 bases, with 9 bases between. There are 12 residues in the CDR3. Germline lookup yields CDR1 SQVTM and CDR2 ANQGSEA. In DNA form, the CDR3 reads TGCAGCGCGGGAGGAATGAACACTGAAGCTTTCTTT. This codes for CSAGGMNTEAFF.

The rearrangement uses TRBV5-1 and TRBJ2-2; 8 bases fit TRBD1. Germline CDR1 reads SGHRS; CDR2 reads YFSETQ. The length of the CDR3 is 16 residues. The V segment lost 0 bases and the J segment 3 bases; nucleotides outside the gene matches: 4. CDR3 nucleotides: TGCGCCAGCAGCTTGGAGCGGACAGGGTACACCGGGGAGCTGTTTTTT. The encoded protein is CASSLERTGYTGELFF.

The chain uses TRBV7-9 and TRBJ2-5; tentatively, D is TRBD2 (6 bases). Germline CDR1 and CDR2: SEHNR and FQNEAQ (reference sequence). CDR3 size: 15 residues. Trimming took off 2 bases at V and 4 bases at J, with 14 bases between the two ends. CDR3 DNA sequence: TGTGCCAGCAGCTTAAAAGATGGTAGCGGAGAGACCCAGTACTTC. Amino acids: CASSLKDGSGETQYF.

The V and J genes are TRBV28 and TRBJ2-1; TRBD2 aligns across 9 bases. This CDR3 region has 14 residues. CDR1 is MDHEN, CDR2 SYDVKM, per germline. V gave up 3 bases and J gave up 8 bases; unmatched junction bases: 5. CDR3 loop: CASSLLAGGDEQFF. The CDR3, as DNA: TGTGCCAGCAGTTTGTTGGCGGGAGGGGATGAGCAGTTCTTC.

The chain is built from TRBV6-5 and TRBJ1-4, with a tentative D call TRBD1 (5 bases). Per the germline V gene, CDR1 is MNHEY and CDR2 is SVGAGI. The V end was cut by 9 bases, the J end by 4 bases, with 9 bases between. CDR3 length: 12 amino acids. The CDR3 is CARGADNEKLFF. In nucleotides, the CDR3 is TGTGCCAGAGGGGCGGATAATGAAAAACTGTTTTTT.

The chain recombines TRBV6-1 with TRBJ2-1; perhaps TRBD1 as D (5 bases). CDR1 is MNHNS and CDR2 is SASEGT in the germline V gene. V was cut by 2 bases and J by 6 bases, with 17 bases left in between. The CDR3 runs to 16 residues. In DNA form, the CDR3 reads TGTGCCAGCAGTGAATTTGGCATCGTAAGGGGCAATGAGCAGTTCTTC. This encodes CASSEFGIVRGNEQFF.

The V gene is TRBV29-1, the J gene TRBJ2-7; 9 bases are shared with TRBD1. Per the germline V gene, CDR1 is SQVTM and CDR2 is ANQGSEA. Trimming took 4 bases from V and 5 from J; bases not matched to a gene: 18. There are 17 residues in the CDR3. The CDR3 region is CSVGGEVETGGVHEQYF. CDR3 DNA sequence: TGCAGCGTTGGAGGGGAGGTCGAGACAGGGGGAGTCCACGAGCAGTACTTC.

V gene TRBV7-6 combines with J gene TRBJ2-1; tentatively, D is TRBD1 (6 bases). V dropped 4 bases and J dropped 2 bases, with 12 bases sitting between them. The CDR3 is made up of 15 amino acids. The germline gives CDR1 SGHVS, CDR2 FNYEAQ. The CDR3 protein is CASSSHREPYNEQFF. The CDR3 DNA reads TGTGCCAGCAGCTCCCACAGGGAACCCTACAATGAGCAGTTCTTC.

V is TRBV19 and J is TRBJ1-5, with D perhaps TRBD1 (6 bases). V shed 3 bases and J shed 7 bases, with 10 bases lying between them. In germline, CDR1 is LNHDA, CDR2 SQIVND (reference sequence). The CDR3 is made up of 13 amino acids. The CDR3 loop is CASSMGGLQPQHF. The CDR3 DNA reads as TGTGCCAGTAGTATGGGGGGGCTCCAGCCCCAGCATTTT.

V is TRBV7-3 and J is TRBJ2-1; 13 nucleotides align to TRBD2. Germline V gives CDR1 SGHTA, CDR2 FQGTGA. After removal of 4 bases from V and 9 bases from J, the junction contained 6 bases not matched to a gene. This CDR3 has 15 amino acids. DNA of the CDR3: TGTGCCAGCAGCTCCCGGACTAGCGGGAGAATTGAGCAGTTCTTC. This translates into CASSSRTSGRIEQFF.

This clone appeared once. The CDR3 DNA sequence: TGCGCCAGCAGCCAAGATTTTAGCGGGAGATCCTACGAGCAGTACTTC. It encodes CASSQDFSGRSYEQYF. The chain couples TRBV4-3 to TRBJ2-7, with 9 bases lining up with TRBD2. The CDR3 runs 16 residues. J gave up 1 base and V 0 bases, and 4 bases lay outside the gene matches. The germline CDR1 and CDR2 sequences are LGHNA and YSLEER.

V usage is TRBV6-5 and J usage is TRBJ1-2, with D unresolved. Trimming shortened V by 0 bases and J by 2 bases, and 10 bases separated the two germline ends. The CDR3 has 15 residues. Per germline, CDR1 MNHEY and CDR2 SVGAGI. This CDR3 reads CASSYSWAANYGYTF. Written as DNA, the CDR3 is TGTGCCAGCAGTTACTCCTGGGCAGCAAACTATGGCTACACCTTC.

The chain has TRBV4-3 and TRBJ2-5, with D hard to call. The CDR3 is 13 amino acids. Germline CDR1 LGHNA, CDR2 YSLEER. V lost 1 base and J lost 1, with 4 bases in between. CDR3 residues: CASSQVIQETQYF. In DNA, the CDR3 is TGCGCCAGCAGCCAAGTTATCCAAGAGACCCAGTACTTC.

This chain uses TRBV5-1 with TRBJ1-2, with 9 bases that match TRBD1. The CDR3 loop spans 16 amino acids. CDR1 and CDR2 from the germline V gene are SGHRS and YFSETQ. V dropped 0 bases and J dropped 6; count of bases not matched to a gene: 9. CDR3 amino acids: CASSLGGQGPRDGYTF. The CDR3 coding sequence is TGCGCCAGCAGCTTGGGCGGACAGGGGCCCCGCGATGGCTACACCTTC.

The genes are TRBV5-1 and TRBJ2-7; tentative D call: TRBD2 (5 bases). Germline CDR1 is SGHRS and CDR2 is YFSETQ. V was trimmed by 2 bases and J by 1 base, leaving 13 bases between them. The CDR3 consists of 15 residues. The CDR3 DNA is TGCGCCAGCAGCTTTCAGCCGGGGATGTCCTACGAGCAGTACTTC. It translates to CASSFQPGMSYEQYF. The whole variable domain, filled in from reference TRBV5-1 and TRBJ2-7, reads KAGVTQTPRYLIKTRGQQVTLSCSPISGHRSVSWYQQTPGQGLQFLFEYFSETQRNKGNFPGRFSGRQFSNSRSEMNVSTLELGDSALYLCASSFQPGMSYEQYFGPGTRLTVT.